Included here is one T cell receptor (beta chain) sequence, with context. Its antigen is unknown. These data are taken from a study of T cell responses to AZD1222 COVID-19 vaccine. Study overall: Some second doses came at about 4 weeks and others at about 12 weeks; these were pooled. Study conclusions and caveats: After the peak T cell response, and only then, were repertoires sampled. Nearly half of unique spike-specific TCRs reportedly avoided B.1.351 and B.1.1.7 mutated regions.

Profiling relied on immunoSEQ multiplex PCR, and the TCRdb table lists in-frame clones only, not all of them. The sample lists about 140,000 clones, 80% to 95% occurring once. The CDR3 spans 14 residues. Between the trimmed V and J ends, which lost 2 bases and 4 bases, there was a span of 11 bases. Looked up from germline, CDR1 is MNHNS and CDR2 is SASEGT. The V call is TRBV6-1, the J call TRBJ1-2; the D gene is possibly TRBD1 (5 bases). The receptor was isolated from an adult in good health. The sample in question was peripheral blood, obtained on day 0 of AZD1222 vaccination. The DNA of the CDR3 is TGTGCCAGCAGTGAAACGGGACTGCTCTATGGCTACACCTTC. Its protein product is CASSETGLLYGYTF.